This TCR beta chain is drawn from a study of tumor-infiltrating lymphocytes in primary liver carcinoma. Whole-study findings and limits: Tumor specimens were characterized by a significantly higher top-250-clone fraction than blood (p = 0.039).

Starting material of roughly 550 ng total RNA yielded TCR beta cDNA via a constant-region primer. TCR beta libraries came from three nested multiplex PCR rounds using slightly modified ARM-PCR. The first two PCR rounds used TRBV1-TRBV30 primers with a Cbeta primer, 10 cycles each. Each CDR3 protein is one row after TCRdb ran MiXCR on the multiplex PCR reads. The sample records around 170,000 distinct CDR3 sequences, approximately 60% being singletons. With respect to this clonotype: Its target is not known. An end of the junction differs from the germline gene, which may be a read error.

Germline DNA was also extracted, and blood RNA was taken from unsorted whole blood. Patients were treatment-naive with chronic HBV infection. Germline V gene data show CDR1 as MNHNS and CDR2 as SASEGT. The CDR3 totals 13 residues. The receptor was isolated from a man aged 40-49 years with primary liver carcinoma and hepatitis B virus infection. The chain uses TRBV6-1 and TRBJ2-7; unclear D gene. The source material was peripheral blood. CDR3 region: CAGSEGGAYEQYF. In DNA form, the CDR3 reads TGTGCCGGCAGTGAAGGTGGGGCCTACGAGCAGTACTTC.